This is a list of T cell receptor beta chains from one sample in a study of shared clonotypes between healthy human individuals. TCRdb's copy holds only in-frame clones and misses some; the assay was immunoSEQ multiplex PCR. This table has 2 million to 3 million clones, 80% to 95% appearing once. Material for sequencing was naive CD4+ T cells from PBMCs. The receptor source for this set is a man aged 18-30 years in good health. Some clones in this sample may be carry-over from other donors' samples. The CDR3 runs from the conserved cysteine through the conserved F or W. D genes are given only for firm matches. Only part of the rows carry a size: once, few, many, or a class if the clone is expanded.

CDR3 protein: CASSIDRAGNTIYF; CDR3 DNA: TGTGCCAGTAGTATTGACAGGGCTGGAAACACCATATATTTT; J gene: TRBJ1-3; D gene: TRBD1; clone size: once; V gene: TRBV19
CDR3 protein: CASSLGRDRSYEQYF; CDR3 DNA: TGCGCCAGCAGCTTGGGCCGGGACAGATCCTACGAGCAGTACTTC; J gene: TRBJ2-7; D gene: TRBD1; clone size: NA; V gene: TRBV5-1
CDR3 protein: CASSEARDRVSSYEQYF; CDR3 DNA: TGTGCCAGCAGTGAAGCAAGGGACAGGGTAAGCTCCTACGAGCAGTACTTC; J gene: TRBJ2-7; D gene: TRBD1; clone size: NA; V gene: TRBV2
CDR3 protein: CASSVGSGIYINEQFF; CDR3 DNA: TGTGCCAGCAGCGTAGGGAGCGGGATATATATCAATGAGCAGTTCTTC; J gene: TRBJ2-1; D gene: TRBD2; clone size: NA; V gene: TRBV9
CDR3 protein: CASSLTVDTQYF; CDR3 DNA: TGTGCCAGCAGCTTAACCGTAGATACGCAGTATTTT; J gene: TRBJ2-3; D gene: NA; clone size: NA; V gene: TRBV7-8
CDR3 protein: CSQGEETQYF; CDR3 DNA: TGCAGCCAAGGGGAAGAGACCCAGTACTTC; J gene: TRBJ2-5; D gene: NA; clone size: NA; V gene: TRBV20-1
CDR3 protein: CASSLDPWGSGNTEAFF; CDR3 DNA: TGTGCCAGCAGCTTAGACCCTTGGGGGTCGGGGAACACTGAAGCTTTCTTT; J gene: TRBJ1-1; D gene: NA; clone size: NA; V gene: TRBV11-3
CDR3 protein: CSVGANSGNTIYF; CDR3 DNA: TGCAGCGTTGGGGCCAACTCTGGAAACACCATATATTTT; J gene: TRBJ1-3; D gene: NA; clone size: NA; V gene: TRBV29-1
CDR3 protein: CASSYASVRVNEKLFF; CDR3 DNA: TGTGCCAGTAGTTACGCCTCCGTCCGGGTTAATGAAAAACTGTTTTTT; J gene: TRBJ1-4; D gene: NA; clone size: NA; V gene: TRBV19
CDR3 protein: CASFIAGIRETQYF; CDR3 DNA: TGTGCCAGCTTCATAGCGGGAATTAGGGAGACCCAGTACTTC; J gene: TRBJ2-5; D gene: TRBD2; clone size: NA; V gene: TRBV2
CDR3 protein: CASGGLAGFNEQFF; CDR3 DNA: TGCGCCAGCGGGGGACTAGCGGGGTTCAATGAGCAGTTCTTC; J gene: TRBJ2-1; D gene: TRBD2; clone size: NA; V gene: TRBV5-1
CDR3 protein: CASSRRGGSVTYEQYF; CDR3 DNA: TGCGCCAGCAGCCGGCGAGGAGGTAGCGTAACTTACGAGCAGTACTTC; J gene: TRBJ2-7; D gene: NA; clone size: NA; V gene: TRBV5-1
CDR3 protein: CARSFSGPRGKEQFF; CDR3 DNA: TGTGCCAGAAGCTTTTCCGGGCCACGCGGGAAAGAGCAGTTCTTC; J gene: TRBJ2-1; D gene: NA; clone size: NA; V gene: TRBV5-3
CDR3 protein: CASSPETSGLSSYEQYF; CDR3 DNA: TGTGCCAGCTCACCAGAGACGTCGGGACTAAGCTCCTACGAGCAGTACTTC; J gene: TRBJ2-7; D gene: TRBD2; clone size: NA; V gene: TRBV18
CDR3 protein: CASSGRPSYEQYF; CDR3 DNA: TGTGCCAGCAGCGGGAGGCCATCCTACGAGCAGTACTTC; J gene: TRBJ2-7; D gene: TRBD2; clone size: NA; V gene: TRBV28
CDR3 protein: CASKSGTGTYEQYF; CDR3 DNA: TGTGCCAGTAAATCCGGGACTGGCACCTACGAGCAGTACTTC; J gene: TRBJ2-7; D gene: NA; clone size: NA; V gene: TRBV6-5
CDR3 protein: CASSLGSASQPQHF; CDR3 DNA: TGTGCCAGCAGCTTAGGCTCGGCCAGTCAGCCCCAGCATTTT; J gene: TRBJ1-5; D gene: NA; clone size: NA; V gene: TRBV7-8
CDR3 protein: CASSLDGTETYEQYF; CDR3 DNA: TGCGCCAGCAGTTTAGACGGGACGGAAACCTACGAGCAGTACTTC; J gene: TRBJ2-7; D gene: NA; clone size: NA; V gene: TRBV23-1
CDR3 protein: CASSYSATGTYEQYF; CDR3 DNA: TGTGCCAGCAGTTACTCAGCGACTGGGACCTACGAGCAGTACTTC; J gene: TRBJ2-7; D gene: NA; clone size: once; V gene: TRBV6-5
CDR3 protein: CASSPHQGTSTDTQYF; CDR3 DNA: TGTGCCAGCAGTCCACATCAGGGCACTAGCACAGATACGCAGTATTTT; J gene: TRBJ2-3; D gene: NA; clone size: NA; V gene: TRBV28
CDR3 protein: CASSLGLSTDTQYF; CDR3 DNA: TGTGCCAGCAGCTTGGGACTTAGCACAGATACGCAGTATTTT; J gene: TRBJ2-3; D gene: NA; clone size: NA; V gene: TRBV14
CDR3 protein: CASSIQAGGRREQYF; CDR3 DNA: TGTGCCAGCAGTATCCAAGCGGGAGGGCGCCGAGAGCAGTACTTC; J gene: TRBJ2-7; D gene: TRBD2; clone size: NA; V gene: TRBV7-6
CDR3 protein: CASSAIQPQHF; CDR3 DNA: TGTGCCAGCAGTGCAATCCAGCCCCAGCATTTT; J gene: TRBJ1-5; D gene: NA; clone size: NA; V gene: TRBV6-1
CDR3 protein: CASSLLGDPHDGYTF; CDR3 DNA: TGTGCCAGCAGTTTATTGGGGGACCCCCACGATGGCTACACCTTC; J gene: TRBJ1-2; D gene: NA; clone size: NA; V gene: TRBV28
CDR3 protein: CASSWQPNTEAFF; CDR3 DNA: TGTGCCAGTAGTTGGCAGCCGAACACTGAAGCTTTCTTT; J gene: TRBJ1-1; D gene: NA; clone size: once; V gene: TRBV19
CDR3 protein: CTRGTDREAFF; CDR3 DNA: TGCACCCGAGGGACAGACCGTGAAGCTTTCTTT; J gene: TRBJ1-1; D gene: TRBD1; clone size: NA; V gene: TRBV20-1
CDR3 protein: CASSLVPLPNNEQFF; CDR3 DNA: TGTGCCAGCAGCTTAGTACCACTCCCCAACAATGAGCAGTTCTTC; J gene: TRBJ2-1; D gene: NA; clone size: NA; V gene: TRBV7-6
CDR3 protein: CASSIDTVYNEQFF; CDR3 DNA: TGTGCCAGTAGTATAGATACCGTCTACAATGAGCAGTTCTTC; J gene: TRBJ2-1; D gene: NA; clone size: NA; V gene: TRBV19
CDR3 protein: CASSPPGTANYGYTF; CDR3 DNA: TGTGCCAGCAGCCCACCCGGGACGGCGAACTATGGCTACACCTTC; J gene: TRBJ1-2; D gene: NA; clone size: NA; V gene: TRBV6-5
CDR3 protein: CASSPSGGTQYF; CDR3 DNA: TGTGCCAGCAGCCCGAGTGGTGGGACCCAGTACTTC; J gene: TRBJ2-5; D gene: NA; clone size: once; V gene: TRBV9
CDR3 protein: CASSPSPNEKLFF; CDR3 DNA: TGTGCCAGCAGCCCCTCGCCTAATGAAAAACTGTTTTTT; J gene: TRBJ1-4; D gene: NA; clone size: NA; V gene: TRBV7-9
CDR3 protein: CASSLASVRSGNTIYF; CDR3 DNA: TGTGCCAGCAGCTTGGCATCCGTCAGATCTGGAAACACCATATATTTT; J gene: TRBJ1-3; D gene: NA; clone size: NA; V gene: TRBV5-4
CDR3 protein: CASSPGLAASLAGEQYF; CDR3 DNA: TGTGCCAGCTCACCTGGACTAGCGGCTTCCCTTGCCGGCGAGCAGTACTTC; J gene: TRBJ2-7; D gene: TRBD2; clone size: NA; V gene: TRBV18
CDR3 protein: CASSELAGIYEQYF; CDR3 DNA: TGTGCCAGCAGTGAACTAGCGGGGATCTACGAGCAGTACTTC; J gene: TRBJ2-7; D gene: TRBD2; clone size: NA; V gene: TRBV28
CDR3 protein: CASSPPFSLAGGYEQYF; CDR3 DNA: TGTGCCAGCTCACCACCATTCAGCCTAGCGGGAGGATACGAGCAGTACTTC; J gene: TRBJ2-7; D gene: TRBD2; clone size: once; V gene: TRBV18
CDR3 protein: CAWDQNTEAFF; CDR3 DNA: TGTGCCTGGGACCAGAACACTGAAGCTTTCTTT; J gene: TRBJ1-1; D gene: NA; clone size: few; V gene: TRBV30
CDR3 protein: CASSEVGLAGQFF; CDR3 DNA: TGTGCCAGCAGTGAAGTCGGACTAGCAGGGCAGTTCTTC; J gene: TRBJ2-1; D gene: TRBD2; clone size: NA; V gene: TRBV2
CDR3 protein: CASSLGGIGNTIYF; CDR3 DNA: TGCGCCAGCAGCTTGGGAGGGATTGGAAACACCATATATTTT; J gene: TRBJ1-3; D gene: NA; clone size: NA; V gene: TRBV5-1
CDR3 protein: CASSLFQDRVELFF; CDR3 DNA: TGTGCCAGCAGCTTGTTTCAGGACAGGGTGGAGCTGTTTTTT; J gene: TRBJ2-2; D gene: TRBD1; clone size: NA; V gene: TRBV5-4
CDR3 protein: CASTKRGNSNQPQHF; CDR3 DNA: TGTGCCAGCACCAAGAGGGGCAATAGCAATCAGCCCCAGCATTTT; J gene: TRBJ1-5; D gene: NA; clone size: NA; V gene: TRBV27
CDR3 protein: CASSLEGAPMSYEQYF; CDR3 DNA: TGTGCCAGCAGCTTGGAAGGGGCCCCTATGAGCTACGAGCAGTACTTC; J gene: TRBJ2-7; D gene: NA; clone size: NA; V gene: TRBV7-9
CDR3 protein: CASSYGGTPQETQYF; CDR3 DNA: TGTGCCAGCAGTTACGGAGGGACACCACAAGAGACCCAGTACTTC; J gene: TRBJ2-5; D gene: NA; clone size: NA; V gene: TRBV6-6
CDR3 protein: CASSGGTQQPQHF; CDR3 DNA: TGTGCCAGCAGTGGGGGGACACAGCAGCCCCAGCATTTT; J gene: TRBJ1-5; D gene: NA; clone size: NA; V gene: TRBV6-1
CDR3 protein: CASSVLAANTGELFF; CDR3 DNA: TGTGCCAGCTCCGTACTAGCGGCGAACACCGGGGAGCTGTTTTTT; J gene: TRBJ2-2; D gene: TRBD2; clone size: NA; V gene: TRBV18
CDR3 protein: CASSFRDSADGYTF; CDR3 DNA: TGTGCCAGCAGCTTTCGGGACAGCGCAGATGGCTACACCTTC; J gene: TRBJ1-2; D gene: TRBD1; clone size: NA; V gene: TRBV7-9
CDR3 protein: CASSSLAGVGNIQYF; CDR3 DNA: TGTGCCAGCAGCTCCCTAGCGGGAGTAGGGAACATTCAGTACTTC; J gene: TRBJ2-4; D gene: TRBD2; clone size: NA; V gene: TRBV7-3
CDR3 protein: CASSGWEAGPAVQYF; CDR3 DNA: TGTGCCAGTAGTGGGTGGGAAGCGGGCCCGGCTGTGCAGTACTTC; J gene: TRBJ2-7; D gene: NA; clone size: NA; V gene: TRBV19
CDR3 protein: CASSTPPGPPSVPYNEQFF; CDR3 DNA: TGTGCCAGCAGCACCCCCCCGGGACCCCCCAGCGTGCCCTACAATGAGCAGTTCTTC; J gene: TRBJ2-1; D gene: NA; clone size: NA; V gene: TRBV5-6
CDR3 protein: CASSEAGGKRAPQQYF; CDR3 DNA: TGTGCCAGCAGTGAAGCGGGCGGGAAGAGGGCCCCTCAGCAGTACTTC; J gene: TRBJ2-7; D gene: NA; clone size: NA; V gene: TRBV6-1
CDR3 protein: CASSLNNYEQYF; CDR3 DNA: TGTGCCAGCAGTTTAAATAACTACGAGCAGTACTTC; J gene: TRBJ2-7; D gene: NA; clone size: NA; V gene: TRBV28
CDR3 protein: CAWSEGVSNQPQHF; CDR3 DNA: TGTGCCTGGAGCGAAGGGGTAAGCAATCAGCCCCAGCATTTT; J gene: TRBJ1-5; D gene: NA; clone size: NA; V gene: TRBV30
CDR3 protein: CASSEEGQGGYNEQFF; CDR3 DNA: TGTGCCAGCAGTGAAGAGGGACAGGGAGGGTACAATGAGCAGTTCTTC; J gene: TRBJ2-1; D gene: TRBD1; clone size: NA; V gene: TRBV25-1
CDR3 protein: CASLGGTSGNYEQYF; CDR3 DNA: TGTGCCAGCTTAGGTGGGACTAGCGGGAACTACGAGCAGTACTTC; J gene: TRBJ2-7; D gene: TRBD2; clone size: once; V gene: TRBV18
CDR3 protein: CASSSQAGENTGELFF; CDR3 DNA: TGCGCCAGCAGCTCTCAGGCAGGGGAGAACACCGGGGAGCTGTTTTTT; J gene: TRBJ2-2; D gene: NA; clone size: NA; V gene: TRBV5-1
CDR3 protein: CAISGTSGGRAREQYF; CDR3 DNA: TGTGCCATTTCCGGGACTAGCGGGGGACGCGCCCGCGAGCAGTACTTC; J gene: TRBJ2-7; D gene: TRBD2; clone size: NA; V gene: TRBV6-6